These 19 T cell receptor beta chains came from one sample sequenced in a study of regulatory T cells in long-lasting Graves disease. Arm-PCR of CDR3 regions with iRepertoire HTBI primers generated TCR beta libraries. TCRdb ran MiXCR on the multiplex PCR reads and lists one entry per CDR3 protein. The sample contains around 450,000 distinct CDR3 sequences, roughly 21% of which appear only once. Time point defined: persistent/refractory GD, antithyroid drugs over 5 years with positive TRAb. From PBMCs, RNA was extracted and then used to make the TCR library. Material: peripheral blood mononuclear cells (PBMCs), obtained when the disease was refractory, from a patient treated with antithyroid drugs. These receptors were obtained from a female donor with Graves disease.

The V gene is TRBV19, the J gene TRBJ2-2; 8 positions match TRBD1. Trimming took 5 bases from V and 3 from J; bases not matched to a gene: 11. This CDR3 has 17 residues. Per germline, CDR1 LNHDA and CDR2 SQIVND (reference sequence). CDR3 DNA: TGTGCCAGTAGTCGGACAGGGATGTCGTGGTACACCGGGGAGCTGTTTTTT. It translates to CASSRTGMSWYTGELFF.

At least ten counts were recorded for this clonotype. J is TRBJ2-5 and V is TRBV15; 8 bases are shared with TRBD2. Germline V gene lookup returns CDR1 LNHNV and CDR2 YYDKDF (reference sequence). Losses at the gene ends were 5 bases for V and 5 bases for J; bases not matched to a gene: 7. CDR3 size: 14 residues. CDR3 coding DNA: TGTGCCACCAGCGTCCGGGGGGGCCGTGAGACCCAGTACTTC. It encodes CATSVRGGRETQYF.

J is TRBJ2-7 and V is TRBV20-1, with TRBD1 matching over 9 bases. The CDR3 covers 14 residues. The germline gives CDR1 DFQATT, CDR2 SNEGSKA (reference sequence). V shed 4 bases and J 6 bases; nucleotides not matched to a gene: 10. The CDR3 loop reads CSANWDRVIGEQYF. The CDR3 DNA sequence: TGCAGTGCTAACTGGGACAGGGTGATTGGCGAGCAGTACTTC.

A word on this clonotype: Since a much larger clone is just one base distant, this may be a read error. The genes are TRBV28 and TRBJ2-7; D possibly corresponds to TRBD2 (5 bases). The CDR3 runs to 15 residues. V shed 5 bases and J shed 4 bases, with 18 bases lying between them. Germline assignment: CDR1 MDHEN and CDR2 SYDVKM. The DNA of the CDR3 is TGTGCCAGCAGTCTCCGACGGGGATCGATATACGAGCAGTACTTC. The encoded protein is CASSLRRGSIYEQYF.

This sequence joins TRBV12-3 or TRBV12-4 and TRBJ1-1; D ambiguous. The CDR3 runs 14 residues. V dropped 6 bases and J dropped 1 base, with 12 bases sitting between them. The DNA for the CDR3 is TGTGCCAGCAGCGATAAAAATACGAACACTGAAGCTTTCTTT. Translated, it gives CASSDKNTNTEAFF.

This clonotype was seen more than once but under ten times. The gene calls are TRBV7-9 and TRBJ1-3; no clear D gene. Trimming took off 3 bases at V and 0 bases at J, with 9 bases between the two ends. Germline CDR1 SEHNR, CDR2 FQNEAQ (reference sequence). This CDR3 spans 15 amino acids. The CDR3: CASSFAGSSGNTIYF. As DNA, the CDR3 is TGTGCCAGCAGCTTCGCCGGGAGCTCTGGAAACACCATATATTTT. Full variable domain (rest looked up from reference TRBV7-9 and TRBJ1-3): DTGVSQNPRHKITKRGQNVTFRCDPISEHNRLYWYRQTLGQGPEFLTYFQNEAQLEKSRLLSDRFSAERPKGSFSTLEIQRTEQGDSAMYLCASSFAGSSGNTIYFGEGSWLTVV.

This clonotype was detected many times. The V call is TRBV28, the J call TRBJ1-4, with D unresolved. Trimming left V 7 bases short and J 7 bases short, with 13 bases between. From germline, CDR1 is MDHEN and CDR2 SYDVKM. This CDR3 is 13 amino acids long. This CDR3 is CASTALETEKLFF. DNA of the CDR3: TGTGCCAGCACCGCCTTGGAGACTGAAAAACTGTTTTTT.

This clonotype was recorded a few times. The rearrangement uses TRBV28 and TRBJ2-2; D uncertain. Germline CDR1 MDHEN, CDR2 SYDVKM. Deletions cut 5 bases from V and 0 bases from J, with 13 bases between. This CDR3 is 16 amino acids long. CDR3 region: CASSPLGGPNTGELFF. For the CDR3, the DNA is TGTGCCAGCAGTCCATTGGGCGGACCGAACACCGGGGAGCTGTTTTTT.

To note about this clonotype: A clone one base away is much larger, so this may be a read error. V gene TRBV2 combines with J gene TRBJ1-2; TRBD1 might be the D (5 bases). Trimming left V 2 bases short and J 13 bases short, with 20 bases between. The CDR3 has 14 amino acids. Germline CDR1 and CDR2: SNHLY and FYNNEI. CDR3 DNA: TGTGCCAGCAGTGAAAACAGGTCGGGGGAGCGCTGCACCTTC. It is translated as CASSENRSGERCTF.

This clonotype was counted only a few times. Just one base apart from a much larger clone, this may be a read error. This chain uses TRBV28 with TRBJ2-7; TRBD2 matches 7 bases. Germline CDR1 and CDR2: MDHEN and SYDVKM. Losses at the gene ends were 6 bases for V and 3 bases for J; bases not matched to a gene: 11. This CDR3 is built from 15 residues. In DNA, the CDR3 is TGTGCCAGCAGCTTAGCGAGGGAGGGCGACTACGAGCAGTACTTC. The encoded protein is CASSLAREGDYEQYF.

Here the CDR3 reads CSARAWDGPINYGYTF. In nucleotides, the CDR3 is TGCAGTGCTAGAGCCTGGGACGGTCCGATTAACTATGGCTACACCTTC. V is TRBV20-1 and J is TRBJ1-2; maybe TRBD1 (5 bases). The CDR3 length is 16 residues. Germline V gene sequence: CDR1 DFQATT, CDR2 SNEGSKA (reference sequence). V was pared by 1 base and J by 1 base, with 16 bases between.

This clonotype was seen repeatedly, ten times or more. The V call is TRBV27, the J call TRBJ1-4, with D possibly TRBD1 on 5 matching bases. Germline CDR1 is MNHEY and CDR2 is SMNVEV (reference sequence). V was clipped by 4 bases and J by 8 bases, with 14 bases between them. The CDR3 length is 14 residues. The CDR3 protein is CASSSRGEREKLFF. CDR3 nucleotide sequence: TGTGCCAGCAGTTCTAGGGGCGAGCGCGAAAAACTGTTTTTT.

The CDR3 protein is CASSFSGFQETQYF. The CDR3 DNA reads TGTGCCAGCAGCTTTAGCGGGTTCCAAGAGACCCAGTACTTC. The chain recombines TRBV7-2 with TRBJ2-5; 7 bases match TRBD2. Germline CDR1 SGHTA, CDR2 FQGNSA. J was trimmed by 1 base and V by 3 bases; bases with no gene match: 2. The CDR3 covers 14 residues.

V is TRBV29-1 and J is TRBJ2-5, with D perhaps TRBD2 (7 bases). V was pared by 4 bases and J by 5 bases, with 14 bases between. CDR1 is SQVTM and CDR2 is ANQGSEA in the germline V gene. The CDR3 is made up of 13 amino acids. The CDR3 nucleotides are TGCAGCGTTGCTGCAGGGGAGGGGGAGACCCAGTACTTC. This gives the protein CSVAAGEGETQYF.

This rearrangement joins TRBV19 to TRBJ2-2; 8 bases are shared with TRBD1. CDR1 is LNHDA, CDR2 SQIVND, per germline (reference sequence). The CDR3 extends over 11 amino acids. The V gene end was trimmed by 10 bases and the J gene end by 8 bases; junction bases not matched to a gene: 3. The CDR3 DNA reads TGTGCCACCAGGGGGCCAGGGGAGCTGTTTTTT. Protein product: CATRGPGELFF.

The V and J genes are TRBV2 and TRBJ1-6, with TRBD1 matching over 7 bases. The CDR3 covers 17 residues. Germline assignment: CDR1 SNHLY and CDR2 FYNNEI. V lost 7 bases and J lost 14; bases outside the gene matches: 23. As DNA, the CDR3 is TGTGCCAGCACCGAAGAGGGACAGCCGGTATCCCTGGTCACCCTCCACTTT. This gives the protein CASTEEGQPVSLVTLHF.

This chain uses TRBV7-2 with TRBJ1-2, with 7 bases lining up with TRBD1. The CDR3 covers 15 residues. Germline values: CDR1 SGHTA, CDR2 FQGNSA. Unmatched junction bases numbered 12, after V lost 3 bases and J lost 8 bases. Here the CDR3 DNA reads TGTGCCAGCAGCTTTCACGGGACAGCCCCGGGAGGCTACACCTTC. It codes for CASSFHGTAPGGYTF.

This clonotype was detected many times. The chain links TRBV6-1 to TRBJ1-1, with D hard to call. V was pared by 6 bases and J by 0 bases, with 11 bases between. Germline loops: CDR1 MNHNS, CDR2 SASEGT. The CDR3 extends over 14 amino acids. The CDR3 here is CASSFQDLNTEAFF. The CDR3 DNA follows: TGTGCCAGCAGCTTCCAAGATCTGAACACTGAAGCTTTCTTT.

The chain recombines TRBV30 with TRBJ2-7, with D perhaps given as TRBD1 or TRBD2 (5 bases each). The CDR3 has 14 residues. The V and J ends lost 4 bases and 6 bases respectively, with 19 bases between them. Germline CDR1 and CDR2: GTSNPN and SVGIG (reference sequence). The CDR3 bases are TGTGCCTGGACTCTTTACGACGGGGCCAGCGAGCAGTACTTC. It specifies CAWTLYDGASEQYF.